The clone carrying this T cell receptor beta chain was observed at least ten times. The entry originates in a study of identical twins. Trimming cost V 4 bases and J 1 base, with 8 bases left between them. The length of the CDR3 is 13 residues. The germline V gene encodes CDR1 SGHRS and CDR2 YFSETQ. Each CDR3 protein is one row after TCRdb ran MiXCR on the 5' RACE reads. Of around 550,000 distinct CDR3 sequences listed, roughly 15% are singletons. The data were also submitted as part of a second study, on yellow fever vaccine responses in identical twins.

Sequencing was performed on CD4+ T cells sorted from blood. This clonotype originated in a woman younger than 35 in good health. This chain joins TRBV5-1 and TRBJ1-1; D not resolved. CDR3 loop: CASSDLRNTEAFF. The CDR3, as DNA: TGCGCCAGCAGCGACTTGAGGAACACTGAAGCTTTCTTT.